This entry lists 13 T cell receptor beta chains sequenced from one sample in a study of T-cell memory formation after mild COVID-19. TCRdb fed the 5' RACE reads into MiXCR, producing one record per CDR3 protein. The sample includes roughly 280,000 distinct CDR3 sequences, around 8% of them seen just once. The specimen sequenced was PBMCs or a T cell subset sorted from them (not recorded which). These receptors all come from a man aged 18 to 29 who had mild COVID-19 (a few samples of this study predate the infection). Cell type and time point are not known.

This clonotype appeared a single time. The chain uses TRBV23-1 and TRBJ2-7; perhaps TRBD2 as D (6 bases). TRBV23-1 is placed among ORFs of uncertain function. Trimming left V 6 bases short and J 6 bases short, with 18 bases between. This CDR3 comprises 14 residues. This chain's CDR3 is CASREGSNLFEQYV. In DNA, the CDR3 is TGCGCCAGCAGGGAGGGGAGTAACCTATTCGAGCAGTACGTC.

The chain employs TRBV20-1 and TRBJ1-5; D not certain. V lost 6 bases, J lost 2 bases, and 11 bases lay in between. The CDR3 contains 13 residues. The germline V gene encodes CDR1 DFQATT and CDR2 SNEGSKA (reference sequence). The CDR3 DNA sequence: TGCAGTGCCACACATAGACGCAATCAGCCCCAGCATTTT. Amino acids: CSATHRRNQPQHF.

This clonotype came up a few times. The V gene is TRBV5-5, the J gene TRBJ2-7; D unresolved. V lost 4 bases and J lost 0, with 14 bases in between. CDR3 length equals 15 residues. CDR1 and CDR2 (germline): SGHKS, YYEKEE (reference sequence). CDR3 DNA: TGTGCCAGCAGCCACCCGTATCAGGACTCCTACGAGCAGTACGTC. As protein: CASSHPYQDSYEQYV.

The rearrangement uses TRBV4-1 and TRBJ1-5; D is undetermined. V dropped 4 bases and J dropped 7 bases, with 20 bases sitting between them. The CDR3 totals 16 residues. The germline CDR1 and CDR2 sequences are MGHRA and YSYEKL. The CDR3 protein is CASSPTDGVAGQPQHF. As DNA, the CDR3 is TGCGCCAGCAGCCCTACCGATGGGGTAGCGGGGCAGCCCCAGCATTTT.

The gene calls are TRBV7-2 and TRBJ2-5; D perhaps matches TRBD2 (7 bases). CDR1 is SGHTA, CDR2 FQGNSA, per germline. V shed 4 bases and J shed 5 bases, with 17 bases lying between them. The CDR3 loop spans 15 amino acids. Written as DNA, the CDR3 is TGTGCCAGCAGCTCCAATGGGGGGGGCCTTGAGACCCAGTACTTC. Its translation is CASSSNGGGLETQYF.

At least ten counts were recorded for this clonotype. The CDR3 nucleotides are TGTGCCAGCAGTTTACCGGTCTCTTCTGAAGCTTTCTTT. Translation gives CASSLPVSSEAFF. The V and J genes are TRBV28 and TRBJ1-1; no reliable D call. The CDR3 runs 13 residues. V shed 2 bases and J shed 6 bases, with 10 bases lying between them. Germline-derived CDR1 and CDR2 are MDHEN and SYDVKM.

This clonotype was seen many times. V gene TRBV5-6 combines with J gene TRBJ1-2; 8 nucleotides line up with TRBD1. After removal of 0 bases from V and 4 bases from J, the junction contained 2 bases not matched to a gene. There are 14 residues in the CDR3. Looked up from germline, CDR1 is SGHDT and CDR2 is YYEEEE. DNA for the CDR3: TGTGCCAGCAGCTTGGCAGGGGGCGGCTATGGCTACACCTTC. It specifies CASSLAGGGYGYTF.

A few counts support this clonotype. The CDR3 here is CSATGTDNTEAFF. DNA of the CDR3: TGCAGTGCTACAGGGACAGACAACACTGAAGCTTTCTTT. This rearrangement joins TRBV20-1 to TRBJ1-1; 7 bases match TRBD1. V lost 4 bases, J lost 2 bases, and 4 bases stayed unmatched. This CDR3 has 13 amino acids. Germline V lookup: CDR1 DFQATT, CDR2 SNEGSKA (reference sequence).

The rearrangement joins TRBV5-1 to TRBJ1-2, with D unresolved. The CDR3 has 14 residues. Germline V gene data show CDR1 as SGHRS and CDR2 as YFSETQ. Trimming cost V 4 bases and J 6 bases, with 16 bases left between them. The CDR3 region is CASSPEDPADGYTF. CDR3 nucleotide sequence: TGCGCCAGCAGCCCTGAGGACCCGGCGGATGGCTACACCTTC.

This chain uses TRBV5-1 with TRBJ1-1; 7 positions match TRBD1. CDR3 length: 13 residues. J was trimmed by 11 bases and V by 1 base; bases with no gene match: 8. The V gene's germline CDR1 is SGHRS and CDR2 YFSETQ. This CDR3 reads CASSLSTGAAAFF. The CDR3 nucleotides read TGCGCCAGCAGCTTGAGTACAGGGGCGGCCGCTTTCTTT.

This clonotype was seen many times. The chain employs TRBV3-1 and TRBJ2-4; D not certain. With 0 bases removed from V and 12 bases from J, the gap between germline ends came to 6 bases. The germline V gene encodes CDR1 LGHDT and CDR2 YNNKEL (reference sequence). The CDR3 consists of 11 residues. CDR3 protein: CASSQDGAQYF. The DNA of the CDR3 is TGTGCCAGCAGCCAAGATGGCGCTCAGTACTTC.

This clonotype was found a few times. The chain links TRBV4-3 to TRBJ2-1, with 10 bases that match TRBD2. There are 16 residues in the CDR3. Trimming cost V 1 base and J 7 bases; bases outside gene matches: 7. Germline V CDR1 and CDR2: LGHNA, YSLEER. The CDR3 loop is CASSQVGSGGLNEQFF. The CDR3, as DNA: TGCGCCAGCAGCCAAGTAGGTAGCGGGGGGCTTAATGAGCAGTTCTTC.

The chain employs TRBV12-3 or TRBV12-4 and TRBJ2-3; D gene ambiguous. This CDR3 is built from 14 residues. V was pared by 4 bases and J by 4 bases, with 12 bases between. The chain's CDR3 is CASSSRPGSDTQYF. Written as DNA, the CDR3 is TGTGCCAGCAGTTCCCGACCCGGATCAGATACGCAGTATTTT.